This passage covers 19 T cell receptor beta chains from one sample sequenced in a study of CD8+ T cells in alopecia areata. Following RNA extraction, reverse transcription yielded cDNA that acted as the sequencing template. The data were produced by immunoSEQ multiplex PCR, yet TCRdb's version contains in-frame clones alone and is incomplete. The data contain approximately 66,000 clones, approximately 64% of them singletons. The input for sequencing was CD8+ T cells sorted from blood, taken at week 0. The receptor source for this set is a human donor with alopecia areata.

This clone was counted a single time. V is TRBV5-1 and J is TRBJ2-1; D is uncertain. V was pared by 0 bases and J by 12 bases, with 16 bases between. This CDR3 spans 14 amino acids. Germline CDR1 and CDR2: SGHRS and YFSETQ. CDR3 bases: TGCGCCAGCAGCTTGGCGGAGTCCCGGGTCGGGCAGTTCTTC. Protein: CASSLAESRVGQFF.

This clone was seen a few times. This rearrangement joins TRBV11-2 to TRBJ2-3; D unclear. CDR1 is SGHAT, CDR2 FQNNGV, per germline. The CDR3 loop spans 15 amino acids. V was clipped by 0 bases and J by 2 bases, with 9 bases between them. In DNA form, the CDR3 reads TGTGCCAGCAGCTTAGAGGGTCAGATCACAGATACGCAGTATTTT. It translates to CASSLEGQITDTQYF.

V is TRBV29-1 and J is TRBJ1-2, with 9 bases that match TRBD1. V was pared by 5 bases and J by 0 bases, with 4 bases of the junction left unmatched. The CDR3 is 14 amino acids. Germline CDR1 reads SQVTM; CDR2 reads ANQGSEA. CDR3 in amino acids: CSVYRGLPNYGYTF. The CDR3 bases are TGCAGCGTTTACAGGGGGCTTCCTAACTATGGCTACACCTTC.

This clone was seen only a few times. The chain employs TRBV5-1 and TRBJ2-1; D tentatively fits TRBD1 or TRBD2 (5 bases each). There are 17 residues in the CDR3. In germline, CDR1 is SGHRS, CDR2 YFSETQ. V dropped 0 bases and J dropped 10 bases, with 23 bases sitting between them. The CDR3 DNA sequence: TGCGCCAGCAGCTTGGGGGCTAGCCTCTCAGTGGGGCACGAGCAGTTCTTC. This codes for CASSLGASLSVGHEQFF.

This chain links TRBV6-6 with TRBJ2-4; D unresolved. The length of the CDR3 is 11 residues. Trimming shortened V by 2 bases and J by 8 bases, and 4 bases separated the two germline ends. Germline lookup yields CDR1 MNHNY and CDR2 SVGAGI (reference sequence). The CDR3 nucleotides are TGTGCCAGCAGTTACGGAGACATTCAGTACTTC. Translated: CASSYGDIQYF.

The chain is built from TRBV30 and TRBJ1-1; the D is unclear. The CDR3 has 12 amino acids. V shed 2 bases and J shed 6 bases, with 10 bases lying between them. Germline CDR1 reads GTSNPN; CDR2 reads SVGIG (reference sequence). The chain's CDR3 is CAWSYGKPEAFF. CDR3 coding DNA: TGTGCCTGGAGTTACGGGAAACCTGAAGCTTTCTTT.

The rearrangement links TRBV27 to TRBJ2-1, with 13 bases aligning to TRBD2. V lost 0 bases and J lost 4; bases outside the gene matches: 6. CDR1 is MNHEY and CDR2 is SMNVEV in the germline V gene (reference sequence). The CDR3 totals 18 residues. Here the CDR3 reads CASSLSTSGRARYNEQFF. For the CDR3, the DNA is TGTGCCAGCAGTTTATCTACTAGCGGGAGGGCCAGGTACAATGAGCAGTTCTTC.

The rearrangement joins TRBV19 to TRBJ2-1; 7 nucleotides match TRBD1. The V and J ends lost 4 bases and 6 bases, in that order; junction bases with no gene match: 6. This CDR3 region has 14 residues. Germline V CDR1 and CDR2: LNHDA, SQIVND (reference sequence). CDR3 nucleotide sequence: TGTGCCAGTAGTACACAGGGGAAGGGCAATGAGCAGTTCTTC. Translation: CASSTQGKGNEQFF.

The J gene is TRBJ1-1, the V gene TRBV19, with unresolved D. Per germline, CDR1 LNHDA and CDR2 SQIVND (reference sequence). This CDR3 spans 13 amino acids. V was shortened by 6 bases and J by 5 bases, with 13 bases between the two germline ends. CDR3 bases: TGTGCCAGTAGACCTGGTGAGGGAACTGAAGCTTTCTTT. Amino acids: CASRPGEGTEAFF.

The chain is built from TRBV27 and TRBJ2-2, with D possibly TRBD1 on 6 matching bases. Trimming removed 5 bases from V and 7 bases from J, with 17 bases in between. CDR1 MNHEY and CDR2 SMNVEV come from the germline V gene (reference sequence). The length of the CDR3 is 15 residues. Here the CDR3 reads CASSIRGVFGGELFF. CDR3 nucleotides: TGTGCCAGCAGTATCAGGGGAGTGTTTGGCGGGGAGCTGTTTTTT.

The chain combines TRBV27 with TRBJ2-1, with a possible D match to TRBD1 (6 bases). The CDR3 runs 14 residues. V lost 6 bases and J lost 2, with 11 bases in between. The germline V gene has CDR1 MNHEY and CDR2 SMNVEV (reference sequence). The CDR3 DNA is TGTGCCAGCAGCCCCGGGACAACCTACAATGAGCAGTTCTTC. As protein: CASSPGTTYNEQFF.

A few counts support this clone. CDR3 region: CSVGGDRSTDTQYF. The CDR3 DNA is TGCAGCGTTGGAGGGGACAGAAGCACAGATACGCAGTATTTT. The chain is built from TRBV29-1 and TRBJ2-3; TRBD1 matches at 7 bases. V shed 4 bases and J 0 bases; nucleotides not matched to a gene: 4. Per germline, CDR1 SQVTM and CDR2 ANQGSEA. This CDR3 has 14 amino acids.

This sequence joins TRBV7-2 and TRBJ2-3, with unresolved D. Trimming left V 6 bases short and J 2 bases short, with 6 bases between. The CDR3 is made up of 12 amino acids. CDR1 and CDR2 from the germline V gene are SGHTA and FQGNSA. CDR3 nucleotides: TGTGCCAGCAGAGATTTCACAGATACGCAGTATTTT. This gives the protein CASRDFTDTQYF.

The chain joins TRBV29-1 to TRBJ2-3; 12 bases line up with TRBD1. Germline assignment: CDR1 SQVTM and CDR2 ANQGSEA. Trimming removed 6 bases from V and 0 bases from J; junction bases left unmatched: 13. The length of the CDR3 is 18 residues. This CDR3 is CSVEGGGQGAISTDTQYF. In nucleotides, the CDR3 is TGCAGCGTGGAGGGAGGGGGACAGGGGGCAATCAGCACAGATACGCAGTATTTT.

J is TRBJ2-1 and V is TRBV2, with D unclear. V gave up 8 bases and J gave up 6 bases, with 14 bases separating them. CDR1 is SNHLY, CDR2 FYNNEI, per germline. The CDR3 loop spans 13 amino acids. CDR3 nucleotides: TGTGCCAGCGAACAAAGTGACGGCAATGAGCAGTTCTTC. Amino acids: CASEQSDGNEQFF.

Note on this clone: Other DNA sequences from this sample encode an identical CDR3 as well. This sequence joins TRBV29-1 and TRBJ2-2; D remains ambiguous. Germline V gene lookup returns CDR1 SQVTM and CDR2 ANQGSEA. The CDR3 runs to 13 residues. V was trimmed by 4 bases and J by 0 bases, leaving 6 bases between them. CDR3 protein: CSVGQANTGELFF. The CDR3 bases are TGCAGCGTTGGCCAGGCGAACACCGGGGAGCTGTTTTTT.

The rearrangement links TRBV10-3 to TRBJ2-5, with D perhaps being TRBD1 or TRBD2 (5 bases each). This CDR3 contains 14 residues. Trimming took 2 bases from V and 0 from J, leaving 7 bases between them. Germline V gene lookup returns CDR1 ENHRY and CDR2 SYGVKD. The CDR3, as DNA: TGTGCCATCAGTGAGCTGGGGGACCAAGAGACCCAGTACTTC. It translates to CAISELGDQETQYF.

This clone was seen just once. The chain recombines TRBV27 with TRBJ2-7; TRBD1 matches at 7 bases. Germline-derived CDR1 and CDR2 are MNHEY and SMNVEV (reference sequence). The CDR3 covers 14 residues. J was trimmed by 4 bases and V by 2 bases; bases with no gene match: 5. CDR3 bases: TGTGCCAGCAGTTTAGTGGCGGACAGGTACGAGCAGTACTTC. This gives the protein CASSLVADRYEQYF.

V usage is TRBV7-2 and J usage is TRBJ2-7; 11 positions agree with TRBD2. J gave up 0 bases and V 1 base, and 8 bases lay outside the gene matches. CDR3 size: 18 residues. Germline V gene sequence: CDR1 SGHTA, CDR2 FQGNSA. The CDR3 reads CASSLEIRLAGGSYEQYF. DNA of the CDR3: TGTGCCAGCAGCTTAGAAATAAGGCTAGCGGGAGGCTCCTACGAGCAGTACTTC.